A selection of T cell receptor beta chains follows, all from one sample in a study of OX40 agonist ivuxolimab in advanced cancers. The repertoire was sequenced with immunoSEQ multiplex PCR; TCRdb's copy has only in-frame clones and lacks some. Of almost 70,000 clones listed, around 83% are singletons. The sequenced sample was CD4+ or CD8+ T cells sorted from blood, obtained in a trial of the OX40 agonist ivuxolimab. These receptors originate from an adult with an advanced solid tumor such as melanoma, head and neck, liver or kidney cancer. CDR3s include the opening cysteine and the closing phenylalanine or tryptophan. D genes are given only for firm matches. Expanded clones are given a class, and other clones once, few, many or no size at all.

TGTGCCAGCAGTGTGTTGTATCGGGGGGATGAGCAGTTCTTC CASSVLYRGDEQFF NA TRBV2 TRBD2 TRBJ2-1
TGTGCCAGCAGTTCACCCAGGGGAGGGCATCTCTCTGGGGCCAACGTCCTGACTTTC CASSSPRGGHLSGANVLTF once TRBV28 NA TRBJ2-6
TGTGCCAGCAGCATCATAAGGACTGAAGCTTTCTTT CASSIIRTEAFF few TRBV5-8 NA TRBJ1-1
TGCGCCAGCACAAAAGGGGACAGAAATACCGGGGAGCTGTTTTTT CASTKGDRNTGELFF NA TRBV5-1 TRBD1 TRBJ2-2
TGTGCCAGCAGCTTGTACAGGTCGGGCGAGCAGTACTTC CASSLYRSGEQYF NA TRBV5-8 NA TRBJ2-7
TGTGCCAGCAGCAAAGCCCCCGGATTCACAGATACGCAGTATTTT CASSKAPGFTDTQYF once TRBV21-1 NA TRBJ2-3
TGCGCCAGCAGCCAACCTTCGGGAGCCGGGAGGCAGTACTTC CASSQPSGAGRQYF NA TRBV4-1 NA TRBJ2-7
TGTGCTAGCAGCCCGCGCGGTCAGGGAAGCGAGCAGTACTTC CASSPRGQGSEQYF NA TRBV7-7 NA TRBJ2-7
TGTGCCTGGAGTTGGGGACAGGGAGTTGGGGGGCAGTTCTTC CAWSWGQGVGGQFF NA TRBV30 TRBD1 TRBJ2-1
TGTGCCAGCAGTTTCTCGAGGACTGGAAACACCATATATTTT CASSFSRTGNTIYF NA TRBV28 NA TRBJ1-3